The present T cell receptor (beta chain) was sequenced within a study of T cell responses to AZD1222 COVID-19 vaccine. Findings and caveats of the study: Close to half of all spike-specific TCRs reportedly target regions of the variants that are unmutated.

At least ten counts were recorded for this clone. Its target is unknown. The assay was immunoSEQ multiplex PCR, and TCRdb's table has in-frame clones only and misses some. The data show over 100,000 clones, roughly nine tenths seen once. Germline assignment: CDR1 MDHEN and CDR2 SYDVKM. This CDR3 comprises 16 residues. V lost 7 bases, J lost 0 bases, and 16 bases lay in between. This receptor was identified in an adult in good health. Sequences were derived from peripheral blood, sampled on day 0 of AZD1222 vaccination. The genes are TRBV28 and TRBJ1-5; weak D call: TRBD1 (5 bases). For the CDR3, the DNA is TGTGCCAGCACTACTCCTGCGGGACGTAGCAATCAGCCCCAGCATTTT. It encodes CASTTPAGRSNQPQHF.